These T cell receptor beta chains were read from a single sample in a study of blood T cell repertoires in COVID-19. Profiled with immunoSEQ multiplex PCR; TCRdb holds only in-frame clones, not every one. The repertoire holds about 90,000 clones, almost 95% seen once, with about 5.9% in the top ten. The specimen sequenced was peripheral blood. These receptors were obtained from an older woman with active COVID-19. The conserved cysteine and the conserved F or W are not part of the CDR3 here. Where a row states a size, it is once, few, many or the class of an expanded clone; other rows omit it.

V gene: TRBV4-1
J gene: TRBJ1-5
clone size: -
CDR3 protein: ASSQSHGELPQH

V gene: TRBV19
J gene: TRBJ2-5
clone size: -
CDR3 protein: ASSIGGRAMGQY

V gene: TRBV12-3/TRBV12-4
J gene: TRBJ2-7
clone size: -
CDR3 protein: ASSPRQGDEQY

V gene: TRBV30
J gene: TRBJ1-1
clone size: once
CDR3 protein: AWSAGRPGTEAF

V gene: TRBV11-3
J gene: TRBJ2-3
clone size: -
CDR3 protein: ASSIRTGQGAKDTQY

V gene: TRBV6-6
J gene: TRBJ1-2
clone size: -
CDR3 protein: ASTGTETYNYGYT

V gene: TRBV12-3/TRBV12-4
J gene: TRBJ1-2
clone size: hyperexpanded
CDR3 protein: ASSNDRVDYT

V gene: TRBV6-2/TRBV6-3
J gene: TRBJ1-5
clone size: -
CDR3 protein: ASSPGDGTRYSNQPQH

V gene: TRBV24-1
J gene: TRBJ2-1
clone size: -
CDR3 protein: ATSDPAGGTYNEQF

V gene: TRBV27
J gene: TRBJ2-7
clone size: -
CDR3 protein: ASSSGQVKYYEQY

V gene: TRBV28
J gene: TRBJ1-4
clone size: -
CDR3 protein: ASSSDRGREKLF

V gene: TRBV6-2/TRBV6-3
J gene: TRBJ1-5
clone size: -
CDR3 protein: ASSLTGHNQPQH

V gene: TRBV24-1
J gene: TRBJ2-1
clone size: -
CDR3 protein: ATSQGAYNEQF

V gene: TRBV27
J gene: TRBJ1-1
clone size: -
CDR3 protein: ASSPQGRTTSFAF

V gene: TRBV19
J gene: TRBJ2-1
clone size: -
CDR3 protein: ASSPLHSGRWNEQF

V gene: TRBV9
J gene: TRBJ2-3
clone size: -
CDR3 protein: ASSVSITSGMTDTQY

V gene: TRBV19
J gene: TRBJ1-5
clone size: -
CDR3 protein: ASTPREGASSNQPQH

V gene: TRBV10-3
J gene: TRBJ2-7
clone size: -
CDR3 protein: AITEPGTSGSGEQY

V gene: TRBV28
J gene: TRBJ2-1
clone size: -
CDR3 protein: ASSSTGVGDEQF

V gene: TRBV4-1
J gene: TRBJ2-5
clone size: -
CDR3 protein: ASSQAPRRGETQY

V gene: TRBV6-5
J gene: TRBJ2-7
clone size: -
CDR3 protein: ASKLYRDYEQY

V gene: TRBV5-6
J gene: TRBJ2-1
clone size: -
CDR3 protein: ASSFLANEQF

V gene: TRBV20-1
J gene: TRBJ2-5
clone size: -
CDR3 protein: SASPISGLTEETQY

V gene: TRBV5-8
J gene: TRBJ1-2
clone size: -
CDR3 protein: ASSLGQPYGYT

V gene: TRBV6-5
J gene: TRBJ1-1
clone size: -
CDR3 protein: ASSGQPSTEAF

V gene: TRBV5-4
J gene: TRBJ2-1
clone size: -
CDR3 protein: ASSSRTGASYNEQF

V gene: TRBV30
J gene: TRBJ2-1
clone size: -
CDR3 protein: AWRRTGYNEQF

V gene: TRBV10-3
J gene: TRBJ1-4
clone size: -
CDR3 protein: AISDLPGGNEKLF

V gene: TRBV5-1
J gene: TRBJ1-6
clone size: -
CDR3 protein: ASTPGGGQGITLH

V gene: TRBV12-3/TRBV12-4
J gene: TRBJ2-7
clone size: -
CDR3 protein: ASSLPTGRQY

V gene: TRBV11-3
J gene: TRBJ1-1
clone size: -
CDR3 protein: ASSPGGRDTEAF